This T cell receptor (beta chain) is from a study of OX40 agonist ivuxolimab in advanced cancers. Overall study: Earlier anti-PD-1, anti-PD-L1 or anti-CTLA-4 therapy was permitted; around 40% had received some. Study-wide points: Dose levels from 0.1 to 3.0 mg/kg saw CD4+ and CD8+ blood T cells expand clonally by week 6. Expanded clones belonging to CD8+ T cells outnumbered, on average, those of CD4+. Some of the nonresponding patients also showed low levels of normalized T-cell clonal expansion.

The length of the CDR3 is 16 residues. Germline V gene sequence: CDR1 SGHVS, CDR2 FQNEAQ. The V and J ends lost 2 bases and 2 bases, in that order; junction bases with no gene match: 7. As to this clone: Antigen unknown.

The assay was immunoSEQ multiplex PCR, and TCRdb's table has in-frame clones only and misses some. The sample includes roughly 58,000 clones, over 75% of them seen just once. Sample: CD4+ or CD8+ T cells sorted from blood, taken in a trial of the OX40 agonist ivuxolimab. The rearrangement joins TRBV7-8 to TRBJ1-2; TRBD1 aligns across 8 bases. This TCR was sampled from an adult with an advanced solid tumor such as melanoma, head and neck, liver or kidney cancer. The CDR3 region has the DNA TGTGCCAGCAGCTTATTTGACAGGGGAGGGAACTATGGCTACACCTTC. Its translation is CASSLFDRGGNYGYTF.